Given below is one T cell receptor (beta chain) in context. The sample is drawn from a study of blood T cell repertoires in COVID-19. The overall study: Researchers got acute and convalescent COVID-19 samples from the United States, Italy and Spain. PBMCs, B-cell-depleted T cells, or T cells were the source of the cDNA or gDNA that made up the material.

The germline V gene encodes CDR1 MGHRA and CDR2 YSYEKL. The ends were cut back, 0 bases at V and 7 bases at J, with 7 bases in the middle. CDR3 length equals 13 residues. Sequencing was performed with immunoSEQ multiplex PCR; in TCRdb, only in-frame clones are kept and a portion is missing. The sample yields 65,000 to 75,000 clones, about 84% seen once. Sample: peripheral blood. The genes are TRBV4-1 and TRBJ2-1; D remains ambiguous. This TCR was sampled from a human donor in a cohort sampled during active COVID-19. The CDR3 protein is CASSQEEDNEQFF. The CDR3 bases are TGCGCCAGCAGCCAAGAAGAGGATAATGAGCAGTTCTTC.